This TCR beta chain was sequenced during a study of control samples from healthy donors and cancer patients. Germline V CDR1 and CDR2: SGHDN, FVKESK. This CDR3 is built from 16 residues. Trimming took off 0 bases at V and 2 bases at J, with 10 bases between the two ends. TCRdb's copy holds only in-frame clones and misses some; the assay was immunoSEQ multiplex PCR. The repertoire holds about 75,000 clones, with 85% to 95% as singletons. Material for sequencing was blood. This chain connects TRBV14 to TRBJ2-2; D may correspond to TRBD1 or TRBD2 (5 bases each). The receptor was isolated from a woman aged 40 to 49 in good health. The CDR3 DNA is TGTGCCAGCAGCCAAGATCCCGGGACCAACACCGGGGAGCTGTTTTTT. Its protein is CASSQDPGTNTGELFF.